This T cell receptor (beta chain) was recorded in a study of cytomegalovirus exposure and HLA in healthy donors. A word on this clone: What it recognizes is unknown.

Study-wide results and caveats: A later analysis associated approximately 17,000 TCR beta sequences with HLA alleles at a 0.05 false discovery rate. The authors considered a cluster of highly shared sequence variants likely to be a sequencing artifact. In a later analysis, several top co-occurrence clusters appeared linked to parvovirus B19, influenza, CMV and Epstein-Barr virus.

Use of 60 Vbeta and 13 Jbeta primers characterized the PCR. Clones were sequenced by immunoSEQ multiplex PCR, and TCRdb holds only the in-frame ones, with some missing. The sample contains roughly 92,000 clones, roughly 80% of which appear only once. CDR3 length: 15 amino acids. In germline, CDR1 is SGHTA, CDR2 FQGTGA. V dropped 5 bases and J dropped 2 bases, with 15 bases sitting between them. This TCR was recovered from a woman in her 50s in good health and CMV-seropositive. Material for sequencing was PBMCs. The V call is TRBV7-3, the J call TRBJ2-5; weak D call: TRBD2 (6 bases). The CDR3 nucleotides read TGTGCCAGCAGCCAAGCGGGCGGTTCGCAAGAGACCCAGTACTTC. It yields the protein CASSQAGGSQETQYF.